Listed below are T cell receptor beta chains from one sample, sequenced in a study of blood T cells in healthy people across ages. TCRdb used MiXCR to reprocess the 5' RACE reads, holding one entry per CDR3 protein. In the table there are approximately 1.5 million distinct CDR3 sequences, roughly a third of which are singletons. Material: blood. These receptors were collected from a woman aged 25 to 39 in good health. CDR3s include the opening cysteine and the closing phenylalanine or tryptophan. The D gene is left open where the match is weak. Expanded clones get a size class; other rows say once, few or many, or leave the size out.

V gene: TRBV29-1
clone size: .
D gene: .
J gene: TRBJ2-1
CDR3 protein: CSVLGHGGSNVQFF
CDR3 DNA: TGCAGCGTGCTCGGCCACGGGGGCTCCAATGTGCAGTTCTTC

V gene: TRBV28
clone size: few
D gene: .
J gene: TRBJ1-2
CDR3 protein: CASSFIVGGSYGYTF
CDR3 DNA: TGTGCCAGCAGTTTTATCGTGGGGGGGTCCTATGGCTACACCTTC

V gene: TRBV3-1
clone size: few
D gene: .
J gene: TRBJ2-5
CDR3 protein: CASSQSGIETQYF
CDR3 DNA: TGTGCCAGCAGCCAGTCGGGGATAGAGACCCAGTACTTC

V gene: TRBV12-3/TRBV12-4
clone size: .
D gene: .
J gene: TRBJ1-2
CDR3 protein: CASSLSVPAGYGYTF
CDR3 DNA: TGTGCCAGCAGTTTATCAGTCCCAGCTGGCTATGGCTACACCTTC

V gene: TRBV6-5
clone size: .
D gene: .
J gene: TRBJ1-2
CDR3 protein: CASKAGEWGYTF
CDR3 DNA: TGTGCCAGCAAAGCGGGGGAATGGGGCTACACCTTC

V gene: TRBV12-3/TRBV12-4
clone size: few
D gene: .
J gene: TRBJ1-5
CDR3 protein: CSVSWGPDQPQHF
CDR3 DNA: TGTAGTGTCAGTTGGGGTCCCGATCAGCCCCAGCATTTT

V gene: TRBV6-2/TRBV6-3
clone size: .
D gene: .
J gene: TRBJ2-1
CDR3 protein: CASSYVEGEQFF
CDR3 DNA: TGTGCCAGCAGTTACGTAGAGGGTGAGCAGTTCTTC

V gene: TRBV20-1
clone size: few
D gene: TRBD1
J gene: TRBJ2-5
CDR3 protein: CSAIQGVTETQYF
CDR3 DNA: TGCAGTGCCATACAGGGGGTAACGGAGACCCAGTACTTC

V gene: TRBV6-1
clone size: .
D gene: .
J gene: TRBJ2-1
CDR3 protein: CASGSGNHFDNEQFF
CDR3 DNA: TGTGCCAGCGGGTCGGGGAACCATTTCGACAATGAGCAGTTCTTC

V gene: TRBV2
clone size: few
D gene: .
J gene: TRBJ2-7
CDR3 protein: CASRSGSSYEQYF
CDR3 DNA: TGTGCCAGCAGGTCTGGAAGCTCCTACGAGCAGTACTTC

V gene: TRBV12-3/TRBV12-4
clone size: .
D gene: TRBD1
J gene: TRBJ2-7
CDR3 protein: CAGRDRENEQYF
CDR3 DNA: TGTGCCGGCAGGGACAGGGAAAACGAGCAGTACTTC

V gene: TRBV20-1
clone size: .
D gene: TRBD2
J gene: TRBJ2-7
CDR3 protein: CSASGGSLPYEQYF
CDR3 DNA: TGCAGTGCTAGCGGGGGGTCTCTTCCCTACGAGCAGTACTTC

V gene: TRBV29-1
clone size: few
D gene: .
J gene: TRBJ2-5
CDR3 protein: CSVDRGMADETQYF
CDR3 DNA: TGCAGCGTTGACCGAGGAATGGCAGATGAGACCCAGTACTTC

V gene: TRBV5-1
clone size: .
D gene: .
J gene: TRBJ2-5
CDR3 protein: CARSRGERGEETQYF
CDR3 DNA: TGCGCCCGCAGTCGCGGTGAGAGGGGGGAAGAGACCCAGTACTTC

V gene: TRBV15
clone size: once
D gene: .
J gene: TRBJ2-6
CDR3 protein: CATSEARPGANVLTF
CDR3 DNA: TGTGCCACCAGCGAGGCAAGGCCTGGGGCCAACGTCCTGACTTTC

V gene: TRBV27
clone size: .
D gene: TRBD1
J gene: TRBJ2-1
CDR3 protein: CASSRQGPYSEQFF
CDR3 DNA: TGTGCCAGCAGTAGACAGGGGCCCTACAGTGAGCAGTTCTTC

V gene: TRBV29-1
clone size: few
D gene: .
J gene: TRBJ1-4
CDR3 protein: CSARDGVEKLFF
CDR3 DNA: TGCAGCGCCCGGGACGGGGTTGAAAAACTGTTTTTT

V gene: TRBV30
clone size: .
D gene: .
J gene: TRBJ1-2
CDR3 protein: CACRSGVRGYTF
CDR3 DNA: TGTGCCTGTAGGTCAGGGGTACGGGGCTACACCTTC

V gene: TRBV20-1
clone size: .
D gene: TRBD1
J gene: TRBJ1-2
CDR3 protein: CSAHSGTGLGGYTF
CDR3 DNA: TGCAGTGCTCACTCCGGGACAGGGTTGGGTGGCTACACCTTC

V gene: TRBV20-1
clone size: .
D gene: TRBD2
J gene: TRBJ2-1
CDR3 protein: CSAEGLAGSNEQFF
CDR3 DNA: TGCAGTGCTGAAGGACTAGCGGGATCCAATGAGCAGTTCTTC

V gene: TRBV10-3
clone size: .
D gene: .
J gene: TRBJ1-1
CDR3 protein: CAIRKPGTTEAFF
CDR3 DNA: TGTGCCATCAGAAAGCCAGGGACCACTGAAGCTTTCTTT

V gene: TRBV6-6
clone size: many
D gene: .
J gene: TRBJ2-7
CDR3 protein: CASSRAGDEQYF
CDR3 DNA: TGTGCCAGCAGCCGAGCAGGTGACGAGCAGTACTTC

V gene: TRBV20-1
clone size: .
D gene: TRBD1
J gene: TRBJ2-6
CDR3 protein: CSARDPRQGATGANVLTF
CDR3 DNA: TGCAGTGCTAGAGATCCCCGACAGGGGGCGACTGGGGCCAACGTCCTGACTTTC

V gene: TRBV11-2
clone size: .
D gene: .
J gene: TRBJ1-2
CDR3 protein: CASSLARSLYGYTF
CDR3 DNA: TGTGCCAGCAGCTTAGCCAGGAGCCTATATGGCTACACCTTC

V gene: TRBV28
clone size: .
D gene: TRBD1
J gene: TRBJ2-1
CDR3 protein: CASSLVGDRGRIEQFF
CDR3 DNA: TGTGCCAGCAGTTTAGTGGGGGACAGGGGCCGAATTGAGCAGTTCTTC